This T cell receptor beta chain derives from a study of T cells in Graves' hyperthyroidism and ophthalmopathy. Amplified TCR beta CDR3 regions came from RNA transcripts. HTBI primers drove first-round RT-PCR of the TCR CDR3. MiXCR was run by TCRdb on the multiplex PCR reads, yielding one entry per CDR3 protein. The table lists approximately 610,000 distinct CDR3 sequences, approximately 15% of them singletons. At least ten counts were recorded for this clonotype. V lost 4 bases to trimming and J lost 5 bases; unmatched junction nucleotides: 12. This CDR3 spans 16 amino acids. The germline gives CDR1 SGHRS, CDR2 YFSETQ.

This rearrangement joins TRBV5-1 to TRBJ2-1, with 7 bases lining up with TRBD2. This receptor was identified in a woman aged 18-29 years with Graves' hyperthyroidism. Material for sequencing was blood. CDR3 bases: TGCGCCAGCAGCACTATTATAGCGGGTAAAAACAATGAGCAGTTCTTC. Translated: CASSTIIAGKNNEQFF.